A selection of T cell receptor beta chains follows, all from one sample in a study of cytomegalovirus exposure and HLA in healthy donors. Data came from immunoSEQ multiplex PCR; TCRdb stores just in-frame clones and leaves some out. The sample has about 150,000 clones, approximately 79% seen once. The material sequenced was PBMCs. All receptors come from a woman aged 40 to 50 in good health and CMV-seropositive. The CDR3 runs from the conserved cysteine through the conserved F or W. A D gene is named only where the DNA matches it firmly.

v_call	d_call	j_call	cdr3_aa	cdr3_nt
TRBV18	TRBD1	TRBJ2-6	CASSPRSPGGSGANVLTF	TGTGCCAGCTCACCACGGTCCCCAGGGGGCTCTGGGGCCAACGTCCTGACTTTC
TRBV18	-	TRBJ1-5	CASSLGQLSNQPQHF	TGTGCCAGCTCACTCGGACAGTTAAGCAATCAGCCCCAGCATTTT
TRBV5-5	TRBD1	TRBJ2-7	CASSTGQGLYEQYF	TGTGCCAGCAGCACGGGACAGGGGTTGTACGAGCAGTACTTC
TRBV15	-	TRBJ1-1	CATSRDKAGEAFF	TGTGCCACCAGCAGAGATAAGGCAGGCGAAGCTTTCTTT
TRBV29-1	TRBD1	TRBJ1-2	CSVRQDRGYGYTF	TGCAGCGTCCGCCAGGACAGGGGATATGGCTACACCTTC
TRBV10-3	-	TRBJ1-6	CAISDRESSPLHF	TGTGCCATCAGTGATAGGGAGAGCTCACCCCTCCACTTT
TRBV2	TRBD2	TRBJ2-1	CASGPPSGPSYNEQFF	TGTGCCAGCGGGCCCCCTAGCGGCCCATCCTACAATGAGCAGTTCTTC
TRBV7-9	TRBD1	TRBJ2-3	CASSARDRGSDTQYF	TGTGCCAGCAGCGCCCGGGACAGGGGGTCAGATACGCAGTATTTT
TRBV7-3	-	TRBJ2-1	CASSSGRMGGEQFF	TGTGCCAGCAGCTCCGGACGCATGGGGGGTGAGCAGTTCTTC
TRBV9	TRBD1	TRBJ2-3	CASSKGTGGLVMDTQYF	TGTGCCAGCAGCAAGGGGACAGGGGGACTAGTTATGGATACGCAGTATTTT
TRBV18	-	TRBJ2-5	CASSPRQQETQYF	TGTGCCAGCTCACCCCGACAGCAAGAGACCCAGTACTTC
TRBV5-1	-	TRBJ2-7	CASSLADSSYEQYF	TGCGCCAGCAGCTTGGCCGACTCATCCTACGAGCAGTACTTC
TRBV18	-	TRBJ1-6	CASSPSVNNSPLHF	TGTGCCAGCTCACCAAGCGTTAATAATTCACCCCTCCACTTT